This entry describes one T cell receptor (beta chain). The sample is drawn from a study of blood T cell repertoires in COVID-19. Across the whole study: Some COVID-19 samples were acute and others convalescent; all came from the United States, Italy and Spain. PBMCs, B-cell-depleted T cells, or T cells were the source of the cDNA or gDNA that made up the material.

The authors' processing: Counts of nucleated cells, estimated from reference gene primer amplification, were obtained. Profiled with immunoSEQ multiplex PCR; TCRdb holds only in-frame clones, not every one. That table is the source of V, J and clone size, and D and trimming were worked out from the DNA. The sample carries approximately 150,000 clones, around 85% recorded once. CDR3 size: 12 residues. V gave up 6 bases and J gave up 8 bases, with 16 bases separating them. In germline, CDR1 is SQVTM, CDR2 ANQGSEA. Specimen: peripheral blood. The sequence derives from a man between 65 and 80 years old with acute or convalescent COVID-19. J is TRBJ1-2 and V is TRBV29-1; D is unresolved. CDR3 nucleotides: TGCAGCGTCCCCCAGGAGGTGAGAGGCTACACCTTC. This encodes CSVPQEVRGYTF.